Shown below are 29 T cell receptor beta chains from a single sample sequenced in a study of cytomegalovirus exposure and HLA in healthy donors. With 60 Vbeta and 13 Jbeta primers, the PCR was carried out. Data came from immunoSEQ multiplex PCR; TCRdb stores just in-frame clones and leaves some out. The sample includes over 70,000 clones, approximately 74% of them seen just once. Material for sequencing was PBMCs. Receptors originate from a young man in good health and CMV-seropositive.

The gene calls are TRBV10-3 and TRBJ2-2; tentatively, D is TRBD2 (6 bases). Trimming took 6 bases from V and 4 from J, leaving 12 bases between them. The CDR3 spans 14 residues. Germline CDR1 and CDR2: ENHRY and SYGVKD. The CDR3 sequence: CAISMGLSTGELFF. CDR3 sequence (DNA): TGTGCCATCAGCATGGGACTCAGCACCGGGGAGCTGTTTTTT.

The chain uses TRBV20-1 and TRBJ2-1; D uncertain. Germline CDR1 is DFQATT and CDR2 is SNEGSKA (reference sequence). Trimming left V 2 bases short and J 8 bases short, with 7 bases between. The CDR3 has 11 amino acids. CDR3 amino acids: CSARPVDEQFF. Written as DNA, the CDR3 is TGCAGTGCTAGACCCGTCGATGAGCAGTTCTTC.

The rearrangement links TRBV7-9 to TRBJ2-7; 10 positions match TRBD1. The CDR3 is made up of 18 amino acids. Germline V gene data show CDR1 as SEHNR and CDR2 as FQNEAQ (reference sequence). The CDR3 bases are TGTGCTATAAACGACGGTGGGGACAGGGGAGCATTGACCTACGAGCAGTACTTC. Amino acids: CAINDGGDRGALTYEQYF.

The rearrangement uses TRBV5-6 and TRBJ2-7; 8 bases agree with TRBD1. Trimming took 3 bases from V and 2 from J; bases not matched to a gene: 13. The CDR3 extends over 17 amino acids. Germline V gene sequence: CDR1 SGHDT, CDR2 YYEEEE. In DNA form, the CDR3 reads TGTGCCAGCAGCTCACCCACAGGGGGTCCTAGCCCCTACGAGCAGTACTTC. Encoded protein: CASSSPTGGPSPYEQYF. Full variable domain (rest looked up from reference TRBV5-6 and TRBJ2-7): DAGVTQSPTHLIKTRGQQVTLRCSPKSGHDTVSWYQQALGQGPQFIFQYYEEEERQRGNFPDRFSGHQFPNYSSELNVNALLLGDSALYLCASSSPTGGPSPYEQYFGPGTRLTVT.

The chain is built from TRBV9 and TRBJ2-7, with a tentative D call TRBD2 (6 bases). The CDR3 length is 13 residues. Trimming left V 0 bases short and J 5 bases short, with 9 bases between. CDR1 SGDLS and CDR2 YYNGEE come from the germline V gene. The CDR3 spells CASSVVWGDEQYF. CDR3 bases: TGTGCCAGCAGCGTAGTATGGGGGGACGAGCAGTACTTC.

The chain couples TRBV6-5 to TRBJ2-5; D is possibly TRBD2 (6 bases). The J call may be wrong; the DNA end is better matched by TRBJ2-7. The CDR3 runs to 14 residues. The V gene's germline CDR1 is MNHEY and CDR2 SVGAGI. CDR3 bases: TGTGCCAGCAGCCCAGGACTATCTCTCTACGAGCAGTACTTC. Amino acid sequence: CASSPGLSLYEQYF.

V usage is TRBV19 and J usage is TRBJ2-2; D is unclear. CDR1 is LNHDA and CDR2 is SQIVND in the germline V gene (reference sequence). CDR3 length: 14 residues. V lost 4 bases and J 1 base, leaving 7 bases between the germline ends. CDR3 coding DNA: TGTGCCAGTAGTACTTCTGTGAACACCGGGGAGCTGTTTTTT. Translated, it gives CASSTSVNTGELFF.

This chain connects TRBV29-1 to TRBJ2-2; D remains ambiguous. CDR1 is SQVTM, CDR2 ANQGSEA, per germline. This CDR3 region has 12 residues. The V end lost 4 bases, the J end lost 3 bases, and 6 bases lay between the germline ends. The CDR3 nucleotides are TGCAGCGTTGGCCGGGACACCGGGGAGCTGTTTTTT. It specifies CSVGRDTGELFF.

The genes are TRBV5-1 and TRBJ1-1; D not certain. The CDR3 sequence is 15 residues long. Trimming took off 2 bases at V and 1 base at J, with 12 bases between the two ends. Germline V gives CDR1 SGHRS, CDR2 YFSETQ. The CDR3 nucleotides are TGCGCCAGCAGCTTCCGCCCGGAGGCGAACACTGAAGCTTTCTTT. Its translation: CASSFRPEANTEAFF.

This clone was counted only a few times. This chain links TRBV5-4 with TRBJ2-5, with TRBD2 matching 11 bases. The tail of the sequence fits TRBJ2-7 better, so the J call may be wrong. This CDR3 spans 17 amino acids. Germline CDR1 and CDR2: SGHNT and YYREEE (reference sequence). The CDR3 DNA reads as TGTGCCAGCAGCTTCAACGTGGGGACTAGCGGCACCTACGAGCAGTACTTC. It specifies CASSFNVGTSGTYEQYF.

The chain couples TRBV5-1 to TRBJ2-5; 8 nucleotides line up with TRBD1. Germline V lookup: CDR1 SGHRS, CDR2 YFSETQ. The CDR3 is 13 amino acids. V lost 4 bases, J lost 4 bases, and 3 bases stayed unmatched. CDR3 amino acids: CASSLRGRETQYF. The CDR3 DNA reads TGCGCCAGCAGCCTCAGGGGGCGAGAGACCCAGTACTTC.

The chain is built from TRBV5-4 and TRBJ2-4; TRBD2 agrees at 8 bases. From germline, CDR1 is SGHNT and CDR2 YYREEE (reference sequence). The ends lost 4 bases at V and 8 bases at J; junction bases unmatched: 11. This CDR3 has 15 residues. This CDR3 reads CASSPGGLARDIQYF. The CDR3 bases are TGTGCCAGCAGCCCGGGGGGGCTAGCTAGGGACATTCAGTACTTC.

This chain connects TRBV5-1 to TRBJ2-3; 10 bases map to TRBD2. CDR1 and CDR2 from the germline V gene are SGHRS and YFSETQ. V was clipped by 4 bases and J by 2 bases; unmatched bases: 7. This CDR3 is 16 amino acids long. The CDR3 nucleotides are TGCGCCAGCAGCCCGCGTCTAGCGGGAGACACAGATACGCAGTATTTT. It is translated as CASSPRLAGDTDTQYF.

This clone was detected only a few times. CDR3 DNA sequence: TGTGCCAGCAGCTTCACAGTTAATCAGCCCCAGCATTTT. Translating gives CASSFTVNQPQHF. The chain has TRBV7-2 and TRBJ1-5; D is ambiguous. Germline CDR1 and CDR2: SGHTA and FQGNSA. Trimming cost V 3 bases and J 4 bases, with 7 bases left between them. The CDR3 has 13 residues.

The table lists this clone with a count of one. The J gene is TRBJ1-4, the V gene TRBV4-2, with 10 bases lining up with TRBD1. Germline V gene data show CDR1 as LGHNA and CDR2 as YNFKEQ. The V segment lost 4 bases and the J segment 5 bases; nucleotides outside the gene matches: 4. CDR3 length: 15 residues. In nucleotides, the CDR3 is TGTGCCAGCAGCCCCCGGGACAGGGGAAATGAAAAACTGTTTTTT. This sequence encodes CASSPRDRGNEKLFF.

This clone was counted only a few times. V and J are TRBV6-5 and TRBJ2-7; D is unresolved. The germline gives CDR1 MNHEY, CDR2 SVGAGI. Trimming removed 6 bases from V and 2 bases from J, with 17 bases in between. This CDR3 is 15 amino acids long. CDR3 nucleotides: TGTGCCAGCAGGACCAAACTGAATACAGCCTACGAGCAGTACTTC. This gives the protein CASRTKLNTAYEQYF.

The chain is built from TRBV5-1 and TRBJ2-7; perhaps TRBD2 as D (6 bases). CDR1 and CDR2 from the germline V gene are SGHRS and YFSETQ. Between the trimmed V and J ends, which lost 3 bases and 3 bases, there was a span of 16 bases. This CDR3 has 15 amino acids. CDR3 sequence reads: CASSYLQGGNYEQYF. The CDR3 DNA reads as TGCGCCAGCAGCTACCTCCAGGGAGGCAACTACGAGCAGTACTTC.

The genes are TRBV7-9 and TRBJ1-6; D not certain. Germline CDR1 is SEHNR and CDR2 is FQNEAQ (reference sequence). The V end was cut by 0 bases, the J end by 9 bases, with 18 bases between. The CDR3 covers 17 residues. CDR3 region: CASSLARWRPKSSPLHF. In DNA, the CDR3 is TGTGCCAGCAGCTTAGCGCGTTGGAGGCCCAAGAGTTCACCCCTCCACTTT.

The rearrangement links TRBV5-4 to TRBJ2-3; 8 bases are a match to TRBD2. V trimming: 2 bases; J trimming: 0 bases; junction bases outside the gene matches: 5. The CDR3 length is 16 residues. Looked up from germline, CDR1 is SGHNT and CDR2 is YYREEE (reference sequence). CDR3 residues: CASSLVAGPSTDTQYF. As DNA, the CDR3 is TGTGCCAGCAGCTTAGTAGCGGGGCCAAGCACAGATACGCAGTATTTT.

This clone was seen a few times. The J gene is TRBJ2-2, the V gene TRBV7-3, with D maybe TRBD2 (5 bases). CDR1 and CDR2 from the germline V gene are SGHTA and FQGTGA. V lost 4 bases to trimming and J lost 6 bases, with 6 bases between them. This CDR3 spans 12 amino acids. For the CDR3, the DNA is TGTGCCAGCAGCTGGACTGCCGGGGAGCTGTTTTTT. Protein: CASSWTAGELFF.

V is TRBV28 and J is TRBJ2-7; the D gene is possibly TRBD1 (6 bases). Looked up from germline, CDR1 is MDHEN and CDR2 is SYDVKM. The CDR3 runs 14 residues. V lost 8 bases and J 2 bases, leaving 16 bases between the germline ends. The CDR3 loop reads CASETADSTYEQYF. In nucleotides, the CDR3 is TGTGCCAGCGAGACAGCGGACAGTACCTACGAGCAGTACTTC.

V gene TRBV9 combines with J gene TRBJ1-5; D unclear. Trimming left V 4 bases short and J 5 bases short, with 13 bases between. This CDR3 region has 14 residues. CDR1 is SGDLS, CDR2 YYNGEE, per germline. The CDR3 bases are TGTGCCAGCAGCCTCACAGATTTTCATCAGCCCCAGCATTTT. Its translation: CASSLTDFHQPQHF. The full variable domain, completed using reference TRBV9 and TRBJ1-5, is DSGVTQTPKHLITATGQRVTLRCSPRSGDLSVYWYQQSLDQGLQFLIQYYNGEERAKGNILERFSAQQFPDLHSELNLSSLELGDSALYFCASSLTDFHQPQHFGDGTRLSIL.

A note on this clone: One junction end does not reproduce the germline sequence, and a read error may be involved. V gene TRBV7-9 combines with J gene TRBJ1-1, with D hard to call. The CDR3 sequence is 12 residues long. CDR1 and CDR2 from the germline V gene are SEHNR and FQNEAQ (reference sequence). The CDR3 region has the DNA TGTTCCAGCAGCTTAATGAGAACTGAAGCTTTCTTT. Translating it yields CSSSLMRTEAFF.

The V gene is TRBV5-6, the J gene TRBJ2-1, with a weak D call TRBD1 (5 bases). V lost 4 bases and J lost 14, with 16 bases in between. CDR1 SGHDT and CDR2 YYEEEE come from the germline V gene. This CDR3 comprises 12 residues. The CDR3 loop is CASSHDSQAKFF. The CDR3 DNA reads as TGTGCCAGCAGCCATGACAGCCAGGCCAAGTTCTTC. Combining the CDR3 with reference TRBV5-6 and TRBJ2-1 gives the whole variable domain DAGVTQSPTHLIKTRGQQVTLRCSPKSGHDTVSWYQQALGQGPQFIFQYYEEEERQRGNFPDRFSGHQFPNYSSELNVNALLLGDSALYLCASSHDSQAKFFGPGTRLTVL.

About this clone: A read error may account for a junction end that differs from germline. The rearrangement links TRBV9 to TRBJ1-2; D perhaps matches TRBD1 (6 bases). Germline lookup yields CDR1 SGDLS and CDR2 YYNGEE. This CDR3 is built from 13 residues. The CDR3 DNA reads TGTGCCAGCACAGGACAGACCTACTATGGCTACCCCTTC. Encoded protein: CASTGQTYYGYPF.

V is TRBV29-1 and J is TRBJ2-7; 8 nucleotides line up with TRBD2. V dropped 3 bases and J dropped 5; count of bases not matched to a gene: 6. This CDR3 region has 13 residues. Germline CDR1 SQVTM, CDR2 ANQGSEA. CDR3 nucleotide sequence: TGCAGCGTTGAGACCACTAGCGGTAACGAGCAGTACTTC. Its translation: CSVETTSGNEQYF.

The chain recombines TRBV15 with TRBJ1-5; D ambiguous. Between the trimmed V and J ends, which lost 0 bases and 3 bases, there was a span of 9 bases. Germline CDR1 reads LNHNV; CDR2 reads YYDKDF (reference sequence). This CDR3 spans 15 amino acids. In nucleotides, the CDR3 is TGTGCCACCAGCAGAGATCTTAGAGACAATCAGCCCCAGCATTTT. Translated, it gives CATSRDLRDNQPQHF.

This chain uses TRBV7-2 with TRBJ2-5, with D possibly TRBD2 on 6 matching bases. CDR1 and CDR2 from the germline V gene are SGHTA and FQGNSA. Trimming shortened V by 7 bases and J by 4 bases, and 13 bases separated the two germline ends. This CDR3 contains 13 residues. CDR3 sequence: CASNTRGRETQYF. In DNA, the CDR3 is TGTGCCAGCAACACGCGGGGTAGAGAGACCCAGTACTTC.

The chain couples TRBV6-1 to TRBJ1-1, with D possibly matching TRBD1 (5 bases). Germline CDR1 is MNHNS and CDR2 is SASEGT. The CDR3 contains 13 residues. V was shortened by 8 bases and J by 10 bases, with 20 bases between the two germline ends. CDR3 protein: CASQNAGIFTAFF. The DNA of the CDR3 is TGTGCCAGCCAGAACGCAGGGATTTTCACAGCTTTCTTT.